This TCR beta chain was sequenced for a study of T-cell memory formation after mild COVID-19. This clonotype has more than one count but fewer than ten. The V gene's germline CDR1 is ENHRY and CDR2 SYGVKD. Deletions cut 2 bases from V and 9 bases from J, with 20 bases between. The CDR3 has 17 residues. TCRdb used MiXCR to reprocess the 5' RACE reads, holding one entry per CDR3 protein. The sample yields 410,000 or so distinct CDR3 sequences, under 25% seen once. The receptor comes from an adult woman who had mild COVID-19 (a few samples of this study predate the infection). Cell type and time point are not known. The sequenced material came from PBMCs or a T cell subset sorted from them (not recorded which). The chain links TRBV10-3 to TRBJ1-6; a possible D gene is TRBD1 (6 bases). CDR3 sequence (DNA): TGTGCCATCAGTGAGCTGGGTCCCAGACAGGTCGGTTCACCCCTCCACTTT. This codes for CAISELGPRQVGSPLHF.